This TCR beta chain is drawn from a study of a mutant IDH1 vaccine in newly diagnosed glioma. Study overall: With temozolomide cycles, or 4-6 weeks after radiotherapy alone, vaccination was started.

With respect to this clone: Its antigen is as yet unknown.

Produced via immunoSEQ multiplex PCR; TCRdb's table is partial and in-frame only. The data show tens of thousands of clones, about four fifths seen once. This CDR3 is built from 15 residues. The V and J ends lost 0 bases and 4 bases respectively, with 10 bases between them. Germline CDR1 SGHDT, CDR2 YYEEEE. Specified time point: week 47, end of study. The vaccine gave 300 ug of a 20-mer mutant IDH1 peptide subcutaneously per dose. The TCR was taken from a woman in her 30s with glioma. Some clones in this sample may be carry-over from other donors' samples. Specimen: PBMCs, collected from a glioma patient whose treatment included an IDH1 peptide vaccine. The rearrangement joins TRBV5-6 to TRBJ1-4; the D gene is possibly TRBD1 (6 bases). The CDR3 protein is CASSLGDRYNEKLFF. For the CDR3, the DNA is TGTGCCAGCAGCTTGGGCGACAGGTATAATGAAAAACTGTTTTTT.